Listed here are 15 T cell receptor beta chains from one sample, sequenced in a study of blood T cell repertoires in COVID-19. The protocol was immunoSEQ multiplex PCR, while the TCRdb copy is restricted to in-frame clones and leaves out a portion. The sample consists of about 240,000 clones, approximately 83% of them appearing once. Specimen: PBMCs or T cells enriched from blood (not recorded which). The source is a woman in her thirties or forties with acute COVID-19.

DNA for the CDR3: TGTGCCAGTTCCGGGACTAGAGAGACCCAGTACTTC. Protein sequence: CASSGTRETQYF. The chain employs TRBV2 and TRBJ2-5, with 8 bases matching TRBD2. This CDR3 region has 12 residues. Germline V gene data show CDR1 as SNHLY and CDR2 as FYNNEI. V shed 9 bases, J shed 4 bases, and the junction held 4 bases outside the gene matches.

This clone turned up a few times. The chain carries TRBV5-4 and TRBJ2-7; 11 nucleotides match TRBD2. V lost 2 bases, J lost 2 bases, and 12 bases stayed unmatched. CDR1 and CDR2 from the germline V gene are SGHNT and YYREEE (reference sequence). The CDR3 extends over 18 amino acids. The CDR3 protein is CASSFIPGLADLAYEQYF. The CDR3 region has the DNA TGTGCCAGCAGCTTCATCCCGGGACTAGCGGACCTAGCCTACGAGCAGTACTTC.

The genes are TRBV7-3 and TRBJ2-2, with 7 bases identical to TRBD2. The CDR3 runs 17 residues. Germline V gene lookup returns CDR1 SGHTA and CDR2 FQGTGA. With V trimmed by 2 bases and J by 5 bases, 11 bases remained unmatched. The CDR3 reads CASSLGGSIGKTGELFF. The CDR3, as DNA: TGTGCCAGCAGCTTAGGCGGGAGTATAGGGAAGACCGGGGAGCTGTTTTTT. Complete variable domain (other parts from reference TRBV7-3 and TRBJ2-2): GAGVSQTPSNKVTEKGKYVELRCDPISGHTALYWYRQSLGQGPEFLIYFQGTGAADDSGLPNDRFFAVRPEGSVSTLKIQRTERGDSAVYLCASSLGGSIGKTGELFFGEGSRLTVL.

V usage is TRBV5-4 and J usage is TRBJ1-4; D not resolved. The V and J ends lost 4 bases and 7 bases respectively, with 14 bases between them. Germline CDR1 SGHNT, CDR2 YYREEE (reference sequence). This CDR3 has 14 residues. The CDR3, as DNA: TGTGCCAGCAGCGACGACGGGGAGGTTGAAAAACTGTTTTTT. Translating gives CASSDDGEVEKLFF.

The chain has TRBV5-1 and TRBJ2-1; 9 bases align to TRBD2. Germline V gene sequence: CDR1 SGHRS, CDR2 YFSETQ. J lost 2 bases, V lost 0 bases, and 3 bases had no gene match. The length of the CDR3 is 16 residues. CDR3 amino acids: CASSLGLAGPYNEQFF. The CDR3 region has the DNA TGCGCCAGCAGCTTGGGCCTAGCGGGGCCCTACAATGAGCAGTTCTTC.

This clone has at least ten counts. The chain couples TRBV11-2 to TRBJ1-4; a possible D gene is TRBD1 (5 bases). Trimming shortened V by 0 bases and J by 7 bases, and 18 bases separated the two germline ends. CDR3 length: 17 amino acids. Germline V lookup: CDR1 SGHAT, CDR2 FQNNGV. The CDR3 region has the DNA TGTGCCAGCAGCTTAGATCCCATTCCGGGGGGAAGTGAAAAACTGTTTTTT. It yields the protein CASSLDPIPGGSEKLFF.

This sequence joins TRBV12-5 and TRBJ1-1; D might be TRBD1 (6 bases). The CDR3 is made up of 13 amino acids. From germline, CDR1 is LGHNT and CDR2 FRNRAP. The V end lost 7 bases, the J end lost 2 bases, and 11 bases lay between the germline ends. CDR3 sequence: CASVRGGNTEAFF. Here the CDR3 DNA reads TGTGCTAGTGTAAGAGGGGGTAACACTGAAGCTTTCTTT.

The CDR3 coding sequence is TGTGCCAGCAGCCTTGGACAAAACAATCAGCCCCAGCATTTT. This gives the protein CASSLGQNNQPQHF. This chain joins TRBV11-2 and TRBJ1-5, with a weak D call TRBD1 (5 bases). This CDR3 has 14 residues. The V gene's germline CDR1 is SGHAT and CDR2 FQNNGV. The V gene lost 5 bases and the J gene lost 3 bases, with 11 bases spanning the gap.

The chain couples TRBV10-2 to TRBJ2-3; TRBD1 is a possible D gene (5 bases). CDR1 and CDR2 from the germline V gene are WSHSY and SAAADI. The V end was cut by 3 bases, the J end by 4 bases, with 5 bases between. The CDR3 is 12 amino acids. CDR3 bases: TGCGCCAGCAGTGAACAGGCAGATACGCAGTATTTT. Its translation: CASSEQADTQYF.

The chain uses TRBV21-1 and TRBJ2-2; the table's D call of TRBD1 was not tested on the DNA. TRBV21-1 is noted as a pseudogene. This CDR3 has 15 amino acids. CDR3 in amino acids: CASSKGDTDTGELFF. The CDR3 DNA reads TGTGCCAGCAGCAAGGGGGACACCGACACCGGGGAGCTGTTTTTT.

The chain carries TRBV19 and TRBJ1-3; 8 nucleotides align to TRBD1. There are 17 residues in the CDR3. The junction had 13 bases not matched to a gene; V was cut back by 5 bases and J by 4 bases. The V gene's germline CDR1 is LNHDA and CDR2 SQIVND (reference sequence). The CDR3 region is CASSADRGSTNGNTIYF. Written as DNA, the CDR3 is TGTGCCAGTAGTGCCGACAGGGGTTCTACAAACGGAAACACCATATATTTT.

CDR3 protein: CASSESGEGGYTF. CDR3 nucleotide sequence: TGTGCCAGCAGTGAATCAGGGGAGGGTGGCTACACCTTC. The J gene is TRBJ1-2, the V gene TRBV2; D perhaps matches TRBD1 (6 bases). V dropped 2 bases and J dropped 7 bases, with 11 bases sitting between them. The CDR3 contains 13 residues. From germline, CDR1 is SNHLY and CDR2 FYNNEI.

CDR3 protein: CASGPRGGYEQYF. CDR3 DNA: TGTGCTAGTGGCCCACGTGGAGGGTACGAGCAGTACTTC. The gene calls are TRBV12-5 and TRBJ2-7; tentative D call: TRBD2 (6 bases). Germline lookup yields CDR1 LGHNT and CDR2 FRNRAP. CDR3 length: 13 residues. V lost 6 bases to trimming and J lost 4 bases, with 13 bases between them.

In this sample, this clone turned up a few times. The chain recombines TRBV11-3 with TRBJ2-5; 7 nucleotides line up with TRBD1. Germline CDR1 SGHNT, CDR2 YENEEA. J lost 2 bases, V lost 3 bases, and 6 bases had no gene match. The CDR3 is 15 amino acids. The CDR3 bases are TGTGCCAGCAGCTTCGCAGGGGGTAGGCAAGAGACCCAGTACTTC. Amino acids: CASSFAGGRQETQYF.

The chain combines TRBV6-5 with TRBJ1-3; D is uncertain. The CDR3 has 12 amino acids. CDR1 and CDR2 (germline): MNHEY, SVGAGI. Trimming cost V 6 bases and J 1 base, with 4 bases left between them. CDR3 residues: CASSISGNTIYF. Written as DNA, the CDR3 is TGTGCCAGCAGCATTTCTGGAAACACCATATATTTT.